The 4 T cell receptor beta chains below all came from one sample that was sequenced in a study of CD8+ T cells in alopecia areata. cDNA prepared by RNA extraction and subsequent reverse transcription served as the template for sequencing. The assay was immunoSEQ multiplex PCR, and TCRdb's table has in-frame clones only and misses some. The sample includes 290,000 or so clones, none of them occurring once. A sort of pooled cutaneous lymph node cells used CD4, CD8alpha, NKG2D, NKG2ACE and other stains. What was sequenced was CD4+ T cells sorted from a lymph node. The receptor source for this set is a C3H/HeJ mouse with alopecia areata. MHC haplotype: H2-k.

This clone has a handful of counts. Each gene name is a mouse one. The read terminates 4 residues ahead of where the CDR3 ends, so the germline J gene completes it. The J gene is TRBJ2-2, the V gene TRBV5; 7 bases align to TRBD2. V lost 0 bases, J lost 2 bases, and 3 bases stayed unmatched. The V gene's germline CDR1 is LGHNA and CDR2 YNLKQL (reference sequence). The CDR3 sequence is 16 residues long. The CDR3 DNA, read in part, is TGTGCCAGCAGCCAAGATTTCTGGGGGAACACCGGG. Its translation is CASSQDFWGNTG. The entire CDR3 protein reads CASSQDFWGNTGQLYF.

This clone was found a few times. Mouse germline and gene names are used. This CDR3 is also generated by other DNA sequences in the sample. This chain's CDR3 is CASSSQSAETLYF. The part of the CDR3 DNA that was read is TGTGCCAGCAGTTCACAAAGTGCAGAA. The chain combines TRBV13-1 with TRBJ2-3, with D hard to call. The missing CDR3 end, 4 residues past where the read stops, is filled in from the germline J gene. Germline V gene sequence: CDR1 NSHNY, CDR2 SYGAGN. Deletions cut 4 bases from V and 0 bases from J, with 6 bases between. This CDR3 has 13 amino acids.

Only a few counts were recorded for this clone. The gene names here belong to mouse. Sequencing ends 4 residues short of the CDR3 end; the germline J gene provides the rest. The chain has TRBV19 and TRBJ2-2, with D unresolved. Trimming left V 0 bases short and J 0 bases short, with 6 bases between. The CDR3 is 15 residues long. The germline V gene has CDR1 FNHDT and CDR2 SITEND (reference sequence). CDR3 amino acids: CASSIAQANTGQLYF. The DNA read from the CDR3 is TGTGCCAGCAGTATAGCTCAGGCAAACACCGGG.

About this clone: Gene names denote mouse genes. The DNA ends 4 residues before the CDR3 does, and the rest of the CDR3 is filled in from the germline J gene. The rearrangement links TRBV19 to TRBJ2-5, with TRBD1 matching 11 bases. The CDR3 has 13 residues. Germline CDR1 and CDR2: FNHDT and SITEND (reference sequence). The CDR3 protein is CASKGQGGDTQYF. CDR3 DNA, as far as it was read: TGTGCCAGCAAGGGACAGGGGGGGGAC.